This TCR beta chain was recorded in a study of T cell responses to AZD1222 COVID-19 vaccine. Study findings and constraints: It was only a handful of AZD1222 recipients who were seropositive at baseline. Regions 160-218 and 743-854 dominated among vaccine-associated CD4 TCRs spanning spike. Targets within unmutated variant regions were reportedly found for nearly half of spike-specific TCRs. Repertoires were obtained solely post-peak T cell response.

Sequencing was performed with immunoSEQ multiplex PCR; in TCRdb, only in-frame clones are kept and a portion is missing. In the table there are fewer than 110,000 clones, 85% to 95% of which are singletons. Trimming cost V 4 bases and J 9 bases; bases outside gene matches: 5. The CDR3 is 13 residues long. CDR1 and CDR2 (germline): KGHDR, SFDVKD. On this clone itself: No antigen is known for it.

The chain uses TRBV24-1 and TRBJ2-1; 7 bases line up with TRBD1. This TCR was sampled from an adult who received the AZD1222 COVID-19 vaccine. The source was peripheral blood, collected 28 days after the second AZD1222 dose. The CDR3 loop is CATSDSDRVEQFF. In DNA, the CDR3 is TGTGCCACCAGTGACTCTGACAGGGTTGAGCAGTTCTTC.